What follows is one T cell receptor (beta chain) and its context. The antigen is unknown. This CDR3 is built from 17 residues. V lost 3 bases to trimming and J lost 3 bases, with 21 bases between them. CDR1 is MNHEY, CDR2 SVGEGT, per germline. This entry belongs to a study of T cells in Graves' hyperthyroidism and ophthalmopathy. General observations from the study: Expanded thyroid clonotypes (above 0.001) were mostly also found in blood. The model anticipated ophthalmopathy a median about six months pre-onset.

Amplified regions were TCR beta CDR3 sequences from RNA transcripts. The TCR CDR3 was amplified in a first-round RT-PCR using the HTBI primer set. Each CDR3 protein is one row after TCRdb ran MiXCR on the multiplex PCR reads. The table includes 500,000 to 800,000 distinct CDR3 sequences, 13% to 15% detected once. This sequence originates from a woman between 45 and 60 years old with Graves' ophthalmopathy. The chain combines TRBV6-2 or TRBV6-3 with TRBJ2-7; D is ambiguous. The sequencing sample was made of blood. The CDR3 loop is CASSYSLVLTNRYEQYF. The CDR3 DNA reads as TGTGCCAGCAGTTATAGCTTAGTCCTCACCAACCGCTACGAGCAGTACTTC.